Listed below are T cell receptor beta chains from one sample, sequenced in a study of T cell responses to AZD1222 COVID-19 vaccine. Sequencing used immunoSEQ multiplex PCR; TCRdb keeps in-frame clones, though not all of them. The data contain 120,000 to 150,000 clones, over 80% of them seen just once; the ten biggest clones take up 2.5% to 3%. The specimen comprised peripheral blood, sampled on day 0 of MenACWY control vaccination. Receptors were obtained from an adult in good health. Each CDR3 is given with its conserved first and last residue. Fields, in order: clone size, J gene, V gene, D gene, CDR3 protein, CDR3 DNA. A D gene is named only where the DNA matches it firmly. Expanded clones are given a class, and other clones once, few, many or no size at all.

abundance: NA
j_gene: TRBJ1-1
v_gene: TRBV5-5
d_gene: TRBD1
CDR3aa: CASSPSRTGSVNTEAFF
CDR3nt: TGTGCCAGCAGCCCATCTAGGACAGGGAGTGTTAACACTGAAGCTTTCTTT

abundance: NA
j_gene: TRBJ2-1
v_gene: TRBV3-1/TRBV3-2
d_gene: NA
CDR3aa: CASSQDALSLGGNEQFF
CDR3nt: TGTGCCAGCAGCCAAGACGCTCTTTCACTCGGCGGAAATGAGCAGTTCTTC

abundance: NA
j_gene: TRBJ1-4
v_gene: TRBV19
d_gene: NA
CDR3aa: CASSISKIGRKLFF
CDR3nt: TGTGCCAGTAGTATTTCGAAAATCGGCCGAAAACTGTTTTTT

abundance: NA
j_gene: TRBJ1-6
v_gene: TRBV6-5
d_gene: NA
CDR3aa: CATRVEGTSSPLHF
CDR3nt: TGTGCCACCCGGGTGGAGGGGACCTCATCACCCCTCCACTTT

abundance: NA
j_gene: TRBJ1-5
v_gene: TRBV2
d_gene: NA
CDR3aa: CASSEIVRVGQPQHF
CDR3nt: TGTGCCAGCAGTGAAATAGTGAGGGTAGGTCAGCCCCAGCATTTT

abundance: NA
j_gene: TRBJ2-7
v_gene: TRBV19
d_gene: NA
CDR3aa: CASSMSGEAYEQYF
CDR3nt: TGTGCCAGTAGTATGTCAGGGGAAGCCTACGAGCAGTACTTC

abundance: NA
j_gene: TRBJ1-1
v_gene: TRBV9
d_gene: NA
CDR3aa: CASSVGRVAEAFF
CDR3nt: TGTGCCAGCAGCGTAGGAAGGGTAGCTGAAGCTTTCTTT

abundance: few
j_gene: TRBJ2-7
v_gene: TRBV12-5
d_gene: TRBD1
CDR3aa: CASGSGTGGTHEQYF
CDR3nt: TGTGCTAGTGGTTCCGGGACAGGGGGCACCCACGAGCAGTACTTC

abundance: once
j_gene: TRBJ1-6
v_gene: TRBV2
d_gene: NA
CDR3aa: CASSVGGSYNSPLHF
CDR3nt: TGTGCCAGCAGCGTAGGCGGCTCCTATAATTCACCCCTCCACTTT

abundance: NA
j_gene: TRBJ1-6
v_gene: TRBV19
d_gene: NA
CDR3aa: CASRRTRGNRNSPLHF
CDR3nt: TGTGCCAGTAGGAGAACTAGAGGGAATCGGAATTCACCCCTCCACTTT

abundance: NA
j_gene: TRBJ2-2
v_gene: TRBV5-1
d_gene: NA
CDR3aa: CASSLYRDRNTGELFF
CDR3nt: TGCGCCAGCAGCTTGTACAGGGATCGTAACACCGGGGAGCTGTTTTTT

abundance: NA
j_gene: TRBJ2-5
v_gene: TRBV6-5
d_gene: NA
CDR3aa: CASSYHEKETQYF
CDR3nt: TGTGCCAGCAGTTATCATGAGAAAGAGACCCAGTACTTC

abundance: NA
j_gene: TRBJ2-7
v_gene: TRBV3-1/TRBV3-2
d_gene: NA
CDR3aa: CASSPGSTGAYEQYF
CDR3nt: TGTGCCAGCAGCCCAGGCTCAACTGGGGCCTACGAGCAGTACTTC

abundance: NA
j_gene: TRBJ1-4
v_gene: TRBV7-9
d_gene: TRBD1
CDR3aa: CASSSPDRRTNEKLFF
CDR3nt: TGTGCCAGCAGCTCCCCGGACAGGAGAACTAATGAAAAACTGTTTTTT

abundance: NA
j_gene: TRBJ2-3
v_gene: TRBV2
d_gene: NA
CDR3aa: CASSFTDTQYF
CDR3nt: TGTGCCAGCAGTTTCACAGATACGCAGTATTTT

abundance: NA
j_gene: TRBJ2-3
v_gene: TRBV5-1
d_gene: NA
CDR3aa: CASSLRTSEPRTDTQYF
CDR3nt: TGCGCCAGCAGCTTGAGGACAAGCGAGCCTCGCACAGATACGCAGTATTTT

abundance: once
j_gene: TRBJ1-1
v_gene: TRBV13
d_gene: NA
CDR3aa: CASRRDTEAFF
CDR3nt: TGTGCCAGCCGGAGGGACACTGAAGCTTTCTTT

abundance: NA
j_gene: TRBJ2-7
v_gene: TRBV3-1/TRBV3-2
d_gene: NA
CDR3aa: CASSQAIFPGDFSYEQYF
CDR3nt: TGTGCCAGCAGCCAAGCAATCTTCCCCGGGGACTTTAGCTACGAGCAGTACTTC

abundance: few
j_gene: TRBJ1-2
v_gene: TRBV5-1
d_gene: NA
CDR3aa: CASKLESGYTF
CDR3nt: TGCGCCAGCAAATTGGAGAGTGGCTACACCTTC

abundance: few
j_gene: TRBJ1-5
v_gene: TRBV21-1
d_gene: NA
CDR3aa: CASSAHGGPRGYQSNSNQPQHF
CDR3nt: TGTGCCAGCAGCGCGCATGGGGGACCCAGGGGCTACCAAAGCAATAGCAATCAGCCCCAGCATTTT

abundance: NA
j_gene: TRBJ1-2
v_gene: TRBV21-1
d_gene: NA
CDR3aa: CASSKAPGTGASYGYTF
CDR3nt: TGTGCCAGCAGCAAAGCACCCGGGACAGGGGCCAGCTATGGCTACACCTTC

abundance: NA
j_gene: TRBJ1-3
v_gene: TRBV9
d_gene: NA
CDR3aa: CASSVDGNMRNTIYF
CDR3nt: TGTGCCAGCAGCGTAGATGGGAACATGAGAAACACCATATATTTT

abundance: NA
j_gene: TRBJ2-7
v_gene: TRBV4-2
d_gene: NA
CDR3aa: CASSRTGTTSYEQYF
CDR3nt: TGTGCCAGCAGTCGAACCGGGACAACATCCTACGAGCAGTACTTC

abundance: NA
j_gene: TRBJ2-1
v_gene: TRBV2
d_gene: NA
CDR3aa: CASRQSWEQFF
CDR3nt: TGTGCCAGCAGGCAGAGTTGGGAGCAGTTCTTC

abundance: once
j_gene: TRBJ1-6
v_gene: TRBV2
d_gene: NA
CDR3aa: CASSRQESSYNSPLHF
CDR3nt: TGTGCCAGCAGCAGACAGGAGAGCTCCTATAATTCACCCCTCCACTTT

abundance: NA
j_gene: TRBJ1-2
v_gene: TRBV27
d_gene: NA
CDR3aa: CASRSEGGYGYTF
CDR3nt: TGTGCCAGCAGGTCAGAAGGGGGGTATGGCTACACCTTC

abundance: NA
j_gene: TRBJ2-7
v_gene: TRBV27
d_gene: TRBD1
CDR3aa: CASSLGTGGAEQYF
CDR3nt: TGTGCCAGCAGTTTGGGGACAGGGGGCGCCGAGCAGTACTTC

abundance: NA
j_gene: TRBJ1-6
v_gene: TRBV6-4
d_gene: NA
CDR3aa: CASSVGSYNSPLHF
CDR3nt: TGTGCCAGCAGTGTCGGCTCCTATAATTCACCCCTCCACTTT

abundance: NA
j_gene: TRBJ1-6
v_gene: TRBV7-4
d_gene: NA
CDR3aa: CASSAHLEGKFISRGNSPLHF
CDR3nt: TGTGCCAGCAGCGCCCATTTAGAGGGAAAATTTATTTCGAGGGGTAATTCACCCCTCCACTTT

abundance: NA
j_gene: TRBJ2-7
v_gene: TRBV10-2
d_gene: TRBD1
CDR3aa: CASRNHRDREYEQYF
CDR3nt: TGCGCCAGCAGAAACCACCGGGACAGGGAATACGAGCAGTACTTC

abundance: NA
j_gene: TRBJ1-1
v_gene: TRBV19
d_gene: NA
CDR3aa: CASSIWSSGREAFF
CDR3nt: TGTGCCAGTAGTATCTGGAGCTCGGGACGAGAAGCTTTCTTT

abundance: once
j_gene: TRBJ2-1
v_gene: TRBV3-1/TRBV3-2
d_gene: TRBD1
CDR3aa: CASSFRTGAFTYNEQFF
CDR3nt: TGTGCCAGCAGCTTTAGAACAGGGGCCTTCACCTACAATGAGCAGTTCTTC

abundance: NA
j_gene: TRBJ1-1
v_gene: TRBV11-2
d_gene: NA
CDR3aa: CASSLVPGRIEAFF
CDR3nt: TGTGCCAGCAGCTTAGTCCCTGGCCGAATTGAAGCTTTCTTT

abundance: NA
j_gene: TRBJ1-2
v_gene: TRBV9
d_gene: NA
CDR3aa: CASSVSGTQREGYTF
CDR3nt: TGTGCCAGCAGCGTGTCGGGGACTCAAAGGGAAGGCTACACCTTC

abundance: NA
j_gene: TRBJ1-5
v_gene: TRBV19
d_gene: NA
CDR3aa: CASSFSGQGYSNQPQHF
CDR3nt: TGTGCCAGTAGTTTCTCGGGACAAGGCTATAGCAATCAGCCCCAGCATTTT

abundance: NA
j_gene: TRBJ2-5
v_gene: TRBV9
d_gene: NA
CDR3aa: CASSPHIERVREQYF
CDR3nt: TGTGCCAGCAGCCCTCATATCGAGAGGGTAAGGGAACAGTACTTC

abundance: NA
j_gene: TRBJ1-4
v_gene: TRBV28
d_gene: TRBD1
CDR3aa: CASRGDRVNEKLFF
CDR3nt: TGTGCCAGCAGAGGGGACAGGGTCAATGAAAAACTGTTTTTT

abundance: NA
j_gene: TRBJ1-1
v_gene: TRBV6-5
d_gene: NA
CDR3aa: CASSYSPGRNTEAFF
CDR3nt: TGTGCCAGCAGTTACTCGCCAGGCAGGAACACTGAAGCTTTCTTT

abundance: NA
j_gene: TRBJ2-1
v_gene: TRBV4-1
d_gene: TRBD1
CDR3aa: CASSPPGQGANEQFF
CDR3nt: TGCGCCAGCAGCCCCCCGGGACAGGGGGCTAATGAGCAGTTCTTC

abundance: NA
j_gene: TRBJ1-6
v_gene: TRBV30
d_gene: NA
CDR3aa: CAWSALTGFDSPLHF
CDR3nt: TGTGCCTGGAGTGCGCTTACAGGGTTTGATTCACCCCTCCACTTT

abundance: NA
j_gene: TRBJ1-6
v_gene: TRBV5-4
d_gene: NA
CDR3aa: CASSAHPTGDSPLHF
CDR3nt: TGTGCCAGCAGCGCACACCCTACGGGGGATTCACCCCTCCACTTT

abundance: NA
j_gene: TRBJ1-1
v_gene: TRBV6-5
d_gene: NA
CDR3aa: CASSYSSARNTEAFF
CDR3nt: TGTGCCAGCAGTTACTCGTCGGCCAGAAACACTGAAGCTTTCTTT

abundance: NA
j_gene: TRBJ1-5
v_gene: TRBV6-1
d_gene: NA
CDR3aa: CASSEVRPILDSNQPQHF
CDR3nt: TGTGCCAGCAGTGAAGTGAGGCCCATCTTGGATAGCAATCAGCCCCAGCATTTT

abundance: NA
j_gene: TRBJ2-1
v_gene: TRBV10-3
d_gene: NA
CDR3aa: CAITSQGQYHYNEQFF
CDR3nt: TGTGCCATCACCAGCCAGGGACAATACCACTACAATGAGCAGTTCTTC

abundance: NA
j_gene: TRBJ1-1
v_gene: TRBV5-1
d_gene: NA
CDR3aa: CASSLGGGGGGTEAFF
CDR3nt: TGCGCCAGCAGCTTGGGTGGGGGCGGCGGTGGCACTGAAGCTTTCTTT

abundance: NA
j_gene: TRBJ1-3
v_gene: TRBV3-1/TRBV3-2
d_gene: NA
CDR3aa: CASSPLEGRGNTIYF
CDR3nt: TGTGCCAGCAGCCCTCTGGAGGGGAGAGGAAACACCATATATTTT

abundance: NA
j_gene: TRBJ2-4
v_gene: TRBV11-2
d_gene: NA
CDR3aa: CASSSPGGANIQYF
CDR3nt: TGTGCCAGCAGCTCCCCCGGGGGAGCAAACATTCAGTACTTC

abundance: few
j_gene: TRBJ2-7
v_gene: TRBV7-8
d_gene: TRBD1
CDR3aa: CASSSRQGQIHEQYF
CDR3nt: TGTGCCAGCAGCTCTAGACAGGGCCAAATCCACGAGCAGTACTTC

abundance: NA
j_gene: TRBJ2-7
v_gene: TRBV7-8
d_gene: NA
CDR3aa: CASSLVMGASYEQYF
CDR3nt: TGTGCCAGCAGCTTAGTGATGGGAGCGAGCTACGAGCAGTACTTC

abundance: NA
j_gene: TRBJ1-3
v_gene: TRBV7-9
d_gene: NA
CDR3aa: CASSLAGQYSGNTIYF
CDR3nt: TGTGCCAGCAGCTTAGCGGGGCAATACTCTGGAAACACCATATATTTT

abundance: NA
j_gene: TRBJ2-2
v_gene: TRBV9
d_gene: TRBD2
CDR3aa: CASSVSAGLHTGELFF
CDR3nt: TGTGCCAGCAGCGTGTCGGCGGGACTACACACCGGGGAGCTGTTTTTT

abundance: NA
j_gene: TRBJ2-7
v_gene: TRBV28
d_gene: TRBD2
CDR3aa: CASSPSGSSYEQYF
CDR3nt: TGTGCCAGCAGTCCTAGCGGGAGCTCCTACGAGCAGTACTTC

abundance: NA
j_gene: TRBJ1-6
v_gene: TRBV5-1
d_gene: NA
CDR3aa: CASSLGQGRNSPLHF
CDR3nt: TGCGCCAGCAGCTTGGGCCAGGGGAGAAATTCACCCCTCCACTTT

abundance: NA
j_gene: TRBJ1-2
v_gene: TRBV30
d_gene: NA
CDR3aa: CAWRPYRDFYGYTF
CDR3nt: TGTGCCTGGAGACCCTACCGGGACTTCTATGGCTACACCTTC

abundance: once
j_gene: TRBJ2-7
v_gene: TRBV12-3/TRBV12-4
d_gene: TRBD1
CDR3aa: CASRDRVFDEQYF
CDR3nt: TGTGCCAGCAGAGACAGGGTGTTCGACGAGCAGTACTTC

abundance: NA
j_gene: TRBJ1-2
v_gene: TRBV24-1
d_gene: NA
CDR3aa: CATSETGREYGYTF
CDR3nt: TGTGCCACCAGTGAAACGGGACGGGAATATGGCTACACCTTC

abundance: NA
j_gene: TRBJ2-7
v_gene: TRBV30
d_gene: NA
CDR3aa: CAWSVGWGKAYEQYF
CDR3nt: TGTGCCTGGAGCGTAGGCTGGGGTAAGGCTTACGAGCAGTACTTC

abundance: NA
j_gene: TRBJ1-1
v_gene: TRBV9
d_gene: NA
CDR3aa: CASSVEAAGSSTEAFF
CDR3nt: TGTGCCAGCAGCGTAGAGGCGGCAGGTAGCTCCACTGAAGCTTTCTTT

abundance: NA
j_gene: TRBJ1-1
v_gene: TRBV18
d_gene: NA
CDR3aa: CASSLTVGGAEAFF
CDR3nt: TGTGCCAGCTCACTCACGGTAGGCGGGGCTGAAGCTTTCTTT

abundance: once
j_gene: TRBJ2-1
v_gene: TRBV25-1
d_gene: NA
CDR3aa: CASSALQDKPYNEQFF
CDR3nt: TGTGCCAGCAGTGCACTACAGGACAAACCCTACAATGAGCAGTTCTTC